This passage covers 11 T cell receptor beta chains from one sample sequenced in a study of T cell clonality in common variable immunodeficiency. No antigens are known for them. Regarding the study as a whole: In common variable immunodeficiency, TCR beta chains reportedly carried fewer deletions and N-nucleotide insertions.

Sequencing used immunoSEQ multiplex PCR; TCRdb keeps in-frame clones, though not all of them. This sample comprises 30,000 to 40,000 clones, none seen once only. The sample was peripheral blood mononuclear cells. These TCRs come from a human donor with common variable immunodeficiency.

A note on this clone: The sequenced fragment ends 3 residues before the CDR3 boundary, so the rest is inferred from the germline J gene. This rearrangement joins TRBV30 to TRBJ1-6; D unclear. V lost 8 bases, J lost 0 bases, and 14 bases lay in between. This CDR3 spans 15 amino acids. Per germline, CDR1 GTSNPN and CDR2 SVGIG (reference sequence). CDR3 sequence: CASSSGSSYNSPLHF. The sequenced CDR3 bases are TGTGCCAGTTCCTCGGGGAGCTCCTATAATTCACCC. Looking up the rest from reference TRBV30 and TRBJ1-6 gives the full variable domain: SQTIHQWPATLVQPVGSPLSLECTVEGTSNPNLYWYRQAAGRGLQLLFYSVGIGQISSEVPQNLSASRPQDRQFILSSKKLLLSDSGFYLCASSSGSSYNSPLHFGNGTRLTVT.

This clone was seen at least ten times. The CDR3 extends 3 residues past the end of the read, so its final part is completed from the germline J gene. V and J are TRBV6-4 and TRBJ1-5; TRBD1 aligns across 9 bases. Germline V gives CDR1 MRHNA, CDR2 SNTAGT. The junction had 17 bases not matched to a gene; V was cut back by 9 bases and J by 8 bases. The CDR3 is 16 amino acids. The part of the CDR3 DNA that was read is TGTGCCAGGCCCGGGACAGGGAGAGATTTTCGGAAGCCC. This translates into CARPGTGRDFRKP. The whole CDR3 sequence is CARPGTGRDFRKPQHF.

The part of the CDR3 DNA that was read is TGTGCCAGCAGTATAGACTCGGGGGGCACAGATACG. Protein sequence: CASSIDSGGTDT. The entire CDR3 protein reads CASSIDSGGTDTQYF. The chain combines TRBV7-3 with TRBJ2-3, with D possibly being TRBD2 (6 bases). The DNA ends 3 residues before the CDR3 does, and the rest of the CDR3 is filled in from the germline J gene. This CDR3 is built from 15 residues. Looked up from germline, CDR1 is SGHTA and CDR2 is FQGTGA. The V and J ends lost 6 bases and 1 base respectively, with 14 bases between them.

This clone is classed as medium-sized. The missing CDR3 end, 3 residues past where the read stops, is filled in from the germline J gene. The gene calls are TRBV14 and TRBJ2-3, with D tentatively TRBD2 (6 bases). The CDR3 sequence is 16 residues long. The germline V gene has CDR1 SGHDN and CDR2 FVKESK. The V end was cut by 4 bases, the J end by 1 base, with 15 bases between. This chain's CDR3 is CASSLPGLSRTDTQYF. CDR3 DNA (partial): TGTGCCAGCAGCCTACCGGGACTCTCTCGCACAGATACG.

This clone was counted many times. The missing CDR3 end, 3 residues past where the read stops, is filled in from the germline J gene. The chain employs TRBV27 and TRBJ2-3, with a tentative D call TRBD1 (6 bases). Germline V gene sequence: CDR1 MNHEY, CDR2 SMNVEV (reference sequence). Trimming removed 6 bases at V and 4 bases at J, with 20 bases between. CDR3 length equals 16 residues. The sequenced CDR3 bases are TGTGCCAGCAGCCTCCGACAGGCAGAAAGCTCAGATACG. Its protein product is CASSLRQAESSDT. The entire CDR3 reads CASSLRQAESSDTQYF.

Note on this clone: The CDR3 goes on 3 residues after the read ends, and that part is filled in from the germline J gene. This sequence joins TRBV19 and TRBJ1-1; D ambiguous. V lost 4 bases to trimming and J lost 1 base, with 13 bases between them. The CDR3 length is 15 residues. Per germline, CDR1 LNHDA and CDR2 SQIVND (reference sequence). The CDR3 bases that were read are TGTGCCAGTAGTAAGAGAAGAGCGGGGAACACTGAA. Residues: CASSKRRAGNTE. The entire CDR3 is CASSKRRAGNTEAFF.

This clone was found a few times. Here the CDR3 reads CAWSLQGITGELFF. The part of the CDR3 DNA that was read is TGTGCCTGGAGTCTACAGGGAATTACCGGGGAG. The J gene is TRBJ2-2, the V gene TRBV30; D possibly corresponds to TRBD1 (6 bases). The CDR3 is cut off 3 residues early in the read; its end comes from the germline J gene. This CDR3 spans 14 amino acids. CDR1 is GTSNPN and CDR2 is SVGIG in the germline V gene (reference sequence). V dropped 2 bases and J dropped 5 bases, with 12 bases sitting between them. Based on the CDR3 plus reference TRBV30 and TRBJ2-2, the full variable domain is SQTIHQWPATLVQPVGSPLSLECTVEGTSNPNLYWYRQAAGRGLQLLFYSVGIGQISSEVPQNLSASRPQDRQFILSSKKLLLSDSGFYLCAWSLQGITGELFFGEGSRLTVL.

This clone was counted a few times. Read sequence stops 3 residues before the CDR3 end, and the germline J gene provides the missing end. The chain links TRBV18 to TRBJ1-1, with D perhaps matching TRBD1 (6 bases). The germline gives CDR1 KGHSH, CDR2 LQKENI. The CDR3 spans 16 residues. V shed 4 bases and J shed 4 bases, with 19 bases lying between them. The CDR3 region is CASSRTQGSLATEAFF. The CDR3 bases that were read are TGTGCCAGCTCACGAACACAGGGTTCCCTCGCCACTGAA.

The CDR3 sequence is CASSLGGPNSYEQYF. CDR3 DNA (partial): TGTGCCAGCAGCTTAGGGGGCCCCAACTCCTACGAG. The genes are TRBV7-2 and TRBJ2-7; D is perhaps TRBD1 (5 bases). The CDR3 end falls 3 residues outside the read, so it is completed with the germline J gene. CDR3 length equals 15 residues. V lost 1 base and J 0 bases, leaving 10 bases between the germline ends. The germline gives CDR1 SGHTA, CDR2 FQGNSA.

This clone showed up many times. The sequenced fragment ends 3 residues before the CDR3 boundary, so the rest is inferred from the germline J gene. The chain combines TRBV29-1 with TRBJ2-7; D may be TRBD1 (6 bases). Looked up from germline, CDR1 is SQVTM and CDR2 is ANQGSEA. The length of the CDR3 is 12 residues. Trimming left V 5 bases short and J 0 bases short, with 8 bases between. The CDR3 sequence is CSVRRGSYEQYF. Incomplete CDR3 DNA: TGCAGCGTTCGCAGGGGCTCCTACGAG.

By frequency in the sample, this clone is medium-sized. The CDR3 end falls 3 residues outside the read, so it is completed with the germline J gene. This chain connects TRBV10-1 to TRBJ2-1, with a weak D call TRBD1 (5 bases). V lost 7 bases and J lost 2, with 18 bases in between. This CDR3 has 16 residues. Germline-derived CDR1 and CDR2 are WNHNN and SYGVQD (reference sequence). The CDR3 protein is CASIDSPCSAYNEQFF. CDR3 bases read: TGCGCCAGCATCGACAGCCCCTGTTCAGCCTACAATGAG.